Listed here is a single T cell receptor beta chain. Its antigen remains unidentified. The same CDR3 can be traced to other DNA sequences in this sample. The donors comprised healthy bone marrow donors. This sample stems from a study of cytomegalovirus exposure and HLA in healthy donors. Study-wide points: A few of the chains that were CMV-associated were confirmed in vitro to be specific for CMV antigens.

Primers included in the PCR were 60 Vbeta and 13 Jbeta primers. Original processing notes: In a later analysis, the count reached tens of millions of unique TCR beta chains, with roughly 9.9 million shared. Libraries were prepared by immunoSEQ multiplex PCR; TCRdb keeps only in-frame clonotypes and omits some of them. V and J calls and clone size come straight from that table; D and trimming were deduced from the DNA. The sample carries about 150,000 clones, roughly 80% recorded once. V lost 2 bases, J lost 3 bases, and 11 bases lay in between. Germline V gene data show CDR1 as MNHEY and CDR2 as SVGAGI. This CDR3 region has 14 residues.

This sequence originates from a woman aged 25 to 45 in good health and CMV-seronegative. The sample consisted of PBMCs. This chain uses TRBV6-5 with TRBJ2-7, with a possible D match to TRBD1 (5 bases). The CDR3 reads CASSYGRQGYEQYF. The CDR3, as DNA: TGTGCCAGCAGTTACGGGCGTCAGGGCTACGAGCAGTACTTC.